These T cell receptor beta chains were read from a single sample in a study of CD8 T cells in ankylosing spondylitis. Via MiXCR, TCRdb re-called the 5' RACE reads, giving one row per CDR3 protein. Of about 140,000 distinct CDR3 sequences listed, about a third are singletons. Sample: synovial fluid, either unsorted or a sorted T cell fraction (not recorded which). The receptors were gathered from a male donor with ankylosing spondylitis. Each CDR3 is given with its conserved first and last residue. D genes are given only for firm matches. Expanded clones are given a class, and other clones once, few, many or no size at all.

D	V	size	J	CDR3	DNA
-	TRBV2	-	TRBJ2-7	CASSESEQYF	TGTGCCAGCAGTGAAAGCGAGCAGTACTTC
-	TRBV7-2	few	TRBJ2-1	CASSLVPNNEQFF	TGTGCCAGCAGCCTCGTACCCAACAATGAGCAGTTCTTC
-	TRBV5-5	few	TRBJ1-1	CASSSRTWGGDTEAFF	TGTGCCAGCAGCTCTCGGACGTGGGGAGGCGACACTGAAGCTTTCTTT
-	TRBV7-8	-	TRBJ1-6	CASSLSQGDSPLHF	TGTGCCAGCAGCTTATCACAGGGTGATTCACCCCTCCACTTT
TRBD2	TRBV12-3/TRBV12-4	-	TRBJ2-3	CASSKAGARDTQYF	TGTGCCAGCAGTAAAGCGGGAGCGAGAGATACGCAGTATTTT
-	TRBV12-3/TRBV12-4	many	TRBJ2-6	CASSFIGSGANVLTF	TGTGCCAGCAGTTTCATAGGGTCTGGGGCCAACGTCCTGACTTTC
-	TRBV12-3/TRBV12-4	-	TRBJ1-3	CASSAKQVSGNTIYF	TGTGCCAGCAGTGCCAAACAGGTCTCTGGAAACACCATATATTTT
TRBD2	TRBV7-3	-	TRBJ2-3	CASSLTSGGSQSTDTQYF	TGTGCCAGCAGCTTAACTAGCGGGGGGTCACAGAGCACAGATACGCAGTATTTT
TRBD2	TRBV5-4	-	TRBJ2-7	CASSTRLGGGYEQYF	TGTGCCAGCAGCACCCGACTGGGCGGGGGGTACGAGCAGTACTTC
TRBD2	TRBV10-2	few	TRBJ2-7	CASSGGGAGYSYEQYF	TGCGCCAGCAGTGGCGGGGGGGCTGGGTACTCCTACGAGCAGTACTTC
TRBD1	TRBV3-1	few	TRBJ2-2	CASSPHYRGRTGELFF	TGTGCCAGCAGCCCACACTACAGGGGGCGTACCGGGGAGCTGTTTTTT
-	TRBV20-1	many	TRBJ2-1	CSARDPTGVSSYNEQFF	TGCAGTGCTAGAGACCCCACGGGCGTAAGCTCCTACAATGAGCAGTTCTTC
TRBD1	TRBV30	-	TRBJ1-6	CAWGQDYYNSPLHF	TGTGCCTGGGGACAGGACTATTATAATTCACCCCTCCACTTT
-	TRBV2	few	TRBJ1-2	CASRDGGSYGYTF	TGTGCCAGCAGGGACGGTGGGAGCTATGGCTACACCTTC
TRBD2	TRBV20-1	-	TRBJ2-3	CSARLAGGPIDTQYF	TGCAGTGCTAGATTGGCGGGGGGGCCAATAGATACGCAGTATTTT
TRBD2	TRBV28	-	TRBJ2-3	CASSLRSSGSTDTQYF	TGTGCCAGCAGTTTAAGGAGTAGCGGGAGCACAGATACGCAGTATTTT
-	TRBV28	-	TRBJ2-4	CASSERATSATIQYF	TGTGCCAGCAGCGAGAGGGCTACTTCAGCGACCATTCAGTACTTC
TRBD1	TRBV28	few	TRBJ2-2	CASSLGPGQGNTGELFF	TGTGCCAGCAGTTTAGGGCCGGGACAGGGCAACACCGGGGAGCTGTTTTTT
-	TRBV10-3	once	TRBJ2-1	CAISEVHGPSSYNEQFF	TGTGCCATCAGTGAGGTCCACGGGCCTAGCTCCTACAATGAGCAGTTCTTC
-	TRBV12-1	many	TRBJ2-2	CASSFGLPNTGELFF	TGTGCCAGCAGCTTCGGACTCCCGAACACCGGGGAGCTGTTTTTT
-	TRBV10-3	few	TRBJ1-1	CAIRSGRGSDTEAFF	TGTGCCATCAGATCGGGGAGGGGGTCAGACACTGAAGCTTTCTTT
TRBD1	TRBV6-2/TRBV6-3	few	TRBJ1-2	CASRDRTYGYTF	TGTGCCAGCAGGGACAGGACATATGGCTACACCTTC
-	TRBV6-1	once	TRBJ1-5	CAVRAPSDQPQHF	TGTGCCGTCAGGGCCCCCTCGGATCAGCCCCAGCATTTT
-	TRBV14	few	TRBJ1-6	CASSQGLANSPLHF	TGTGCCAGCAGCCAGGGGTTAGCGAATTCACCCCTCCACTTT
-	TRBV20-1	-	TRBJ1-3	CSASSGSGNTIYF	TGCAGTGCTAGCTCGGGGAGTGGAAACACCATATATTTT
-	TRBV6-1	-	TRBJ1-6	CASSAGPYNSPLHF	TGTGCCAGCAGTGCAGGGCCCTATAATTCACCCCTCCACTTT
-	TRBV18	few	TRBJ2-3	CASSPGRSTDTQYF	TGTGCCAGCTCTCCAGGGAGGAGCACAGATACGCAGTATTTT
TRBD1	TRBV11-1	-	TRBJ2-6	CASSPRQGADLTGANVLTF	TGTGCCAGCAGCCCAAGACAGGGGGCGGATTTAACTGGGGCCAACGTCCTGACTTTC
-	TRBV9	few	TRBJ2-4	CASSVGGIGNIQYF	TGTGCCAGCAGCGTAGGGGGGATCGGAAACATTCAGTACTTC
TRBD2	TRBV12-3/TRBV12-4	many	TRBJ2-3	CASSLAAGRTDTQYF	TGTGCCAGCAGTTTAGCAGCGGGGCGCACAGATACGCAGTATTTT
-	TRBV9	few	TRBJ1-4	CASSVEEGITGEKLFF	TGTGCCAGCAGCGTAGAGGAGGGAATTACGGGAGAAAAACTGTTTTTT
-	TRBV20-1	-	TRBJ2-2	CSARARVTGELFF	TGCAGTGCTAGAGCACGGGTGACCGGGGAGCTGTTTTTT
-	TRBV12-3/TRBV12-4	few	TRBJ2-5	CASSLDSGPQETQYF	TGTGCCAGCAGTTTAGACTCGGGACCTCAAGAGACCCAGTACTTC
-	TRBV20-1	few	TRBJ1-2	CSASSRKGGGYTF	TGCAGTGCTAGTAGTCGCAAGGGGGGGGGCTACACCTTC
TRBD1	TRBV3-1	few	TRBJ1-1	CASSQAGGSTEAFF	TGTGCCAGCAGCCAGGCAGGGGGGAGCACTGAAGCTTTCTTT
-	TRBV5-8	many	TRBJ2-7	CASSFGDSGWRSYEQYF	TGTGCCAGCAGCTTCGGCGATAGCGGATGGAGGTCCTACGAGCAGTACTTC
-	TRBV20-1	-	TRBJ1-1	CSATQGSGHTEAFF	TGCAGTGCTACCCAGGGGTCGGGTCACACTGAAGCTTTCTTT
-	TRBV18	many	TRBJ2-6	CASSPGRSPNVLTF	TGTGCCAGCTCACCAGGTAGAAGCCCTAACGTCCTGACTTTC
TRBD2	TRBV12-3/TRBV12-4	-	TRBJ2-3	CAQKSVAGPSTDTQYF	TGTGCACAGAAGTCAGTAGCGGGGCCCAGCACAGATACGCAGTATTTT
-	TRBV11-2	many	TRBJ2-2	CASSLVLAGTGELFF	TGTGCCAGCAGCTTAGTACTAGCTGGCACCGGGGAGCTGTTTTTT
-	TRBV27	-	TRBJ2-1	CASSPWRSYNEQFF	TGTGCCAGCAGTCCCTGGAGATCCTACAATGAGCAGTTCTTC
-	TRBV11-2	few	TRBJ1-2	CASSLGTGNGYTF	TGTGCCAGCAGCTTAGGCACAGGGAATGGCTACACCTTC
TRBD1	TRBV6-1	once	TRBJ2-2	CASNRQQGANTGELFF	TGTGCCAGCAATCGTCAACAGGGGGCCAACACCGGGGAGCTGTTTTTT